This note documents a single T cell receptor beta chain sequence. The record originates from a study of control samples from healthy donors and cancer patients. The table came from immunoSEQ multiplex PCR; TCRdb's copy has only in-frame clones and leaves some out. Here the sample spans some 99,000 clones, around 89% being singletons. The V end lost 4 bases, the J end lost 2 bases, and 13 bases lay between the germline ends. The germline gives CDR1 SGHRS, CDR2 YFSETQ. The length of the CDR3 is 14 residues. The chain couples TRBV5-1 to TRBJ2-7, with a possible D match to TRBD1 (6 bases). The sample was blood. The sequence was obtained from a woman between 50 and 59 years old in good health. CDR3 nucleotide sequence: TGCGCCAGCAGCCCGGACAGAACTCCCTACGAGCAGTACTTC. It specifies CASSPDRTPYEQYF.